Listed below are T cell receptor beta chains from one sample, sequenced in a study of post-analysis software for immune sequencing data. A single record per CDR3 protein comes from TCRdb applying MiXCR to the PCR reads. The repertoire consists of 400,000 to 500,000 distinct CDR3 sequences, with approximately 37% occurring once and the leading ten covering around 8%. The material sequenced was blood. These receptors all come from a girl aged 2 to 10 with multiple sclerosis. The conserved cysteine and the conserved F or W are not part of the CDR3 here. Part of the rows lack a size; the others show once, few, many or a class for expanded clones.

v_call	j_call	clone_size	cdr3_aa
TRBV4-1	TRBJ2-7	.	ASSHRDRGKNYEQY
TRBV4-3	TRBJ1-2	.	ASSQDMSGGYGYT
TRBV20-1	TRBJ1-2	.	SARSPGRRNYGYT
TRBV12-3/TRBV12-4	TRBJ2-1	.	ASQRNNEQF
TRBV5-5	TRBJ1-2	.	ASSTGGGDGYT
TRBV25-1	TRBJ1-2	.	AGSALNGYT
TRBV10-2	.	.	ASKRTPSGAYNEQY
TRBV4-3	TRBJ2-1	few	ASSQIAGGPIDQF
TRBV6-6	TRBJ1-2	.	ASSYARGGSKDGYT
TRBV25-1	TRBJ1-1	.	ASQDQGGEAF
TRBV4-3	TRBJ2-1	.	ASSQDPRAASYNEQF
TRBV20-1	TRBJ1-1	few	SAQDGLNTEAF
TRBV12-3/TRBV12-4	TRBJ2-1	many	ASSLSNEQF
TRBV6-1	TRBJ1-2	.	ASSITGSHGYT
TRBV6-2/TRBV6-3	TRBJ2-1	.	ASRTGDSYNEQF
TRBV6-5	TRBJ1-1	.	ASRKNGLTDTEAF
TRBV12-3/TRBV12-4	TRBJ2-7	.	ASSSQTGLEQY
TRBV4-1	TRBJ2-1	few	ASSHLAGASYNEQF
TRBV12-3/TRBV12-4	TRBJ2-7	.	ASSSLPGQGAHERY
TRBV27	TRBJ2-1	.	ASSKSPLSYNEQF
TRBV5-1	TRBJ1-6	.	ASSLDGTDYSPLH
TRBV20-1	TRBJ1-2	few	SARAGQGETYGYT
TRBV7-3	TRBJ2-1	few	ASSLNAAGDYNEQF
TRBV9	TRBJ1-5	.	ASSARPQH
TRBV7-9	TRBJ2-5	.	ASSPDLYGGETQY
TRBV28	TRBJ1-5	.	ASRIQQAQPQH
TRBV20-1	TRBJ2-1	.	SAHRDYNNEQF
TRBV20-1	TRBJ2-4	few	SALPGAVKNIQY
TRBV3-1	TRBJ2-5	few	ASSHIDRQETQY
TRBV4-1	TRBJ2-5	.	ASSQAETSGRATETQY
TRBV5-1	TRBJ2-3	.	ASTTSRGTDTQY
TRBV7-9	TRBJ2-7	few	AGSSGQYGYEQY
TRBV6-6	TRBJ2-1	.	ASSGGRSGSYNEQF
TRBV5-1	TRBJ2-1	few	ASSLTESSYNEQF
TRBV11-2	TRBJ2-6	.	ASSRGTYAGANVLT
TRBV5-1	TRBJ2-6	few	ASSLWAGANVLT
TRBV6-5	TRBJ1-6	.	ASRLIRGNSPLH
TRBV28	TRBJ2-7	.	ASSFGVVSYEQY
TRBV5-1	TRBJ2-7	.	ASRTLRQGAHEQY
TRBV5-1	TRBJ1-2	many	ASSHDRTFGYT
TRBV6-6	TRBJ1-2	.	ASKGADSRYGYT
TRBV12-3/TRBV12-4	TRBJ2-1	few	ATGEHGRLAGAHEQF
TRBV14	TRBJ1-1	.	ASSQVRQFTEAF
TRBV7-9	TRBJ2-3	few	ASSPASLGLASDTQY
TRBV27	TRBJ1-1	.	ASSIQGRNTEAF
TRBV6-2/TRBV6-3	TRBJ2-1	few	ASRTLGWRGASFTYNEQF
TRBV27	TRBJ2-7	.	ASRGTSTYEQY
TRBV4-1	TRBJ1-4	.	ASSQGSGAVGRRLF
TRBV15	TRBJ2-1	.	ATSRVNDEQF
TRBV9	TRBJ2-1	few	ASSPLQDYNYNEQF
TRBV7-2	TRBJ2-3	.	ASSLWHTPPDTQY
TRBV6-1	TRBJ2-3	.	ASSAGLAGDQTRTDTQY
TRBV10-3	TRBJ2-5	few	AISPPEEETQY
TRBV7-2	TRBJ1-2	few	ASSLAGFGYT